A selection of T cell receptor beta chains follows, all from one sample in a study of blood T cell repertoires in COVID-19. TCRdb's table, derived via immunoSEQ multiplex PCR, lists solely in-frame clones and lacks some. The table includes 200,000 to 250,000 clones, about 86% detected once. The material sequenced was PBMCs or T cells enriched from blood (not recorded which). Receptors were obtained from a woman aged 40 to 50 with acute COVID-19. The CDR3 runs from the conserved cysteine through the conserved F or W. The D gene is left open where the match is weak. Size values are once, few and many counts, or a class for expanded clones, and some rows have none.

>TRBV9|TRBD1|TRBJ2-7|NA
TGTGCCAGCAGCGGTAGGGGGCCCCGAGAGTACGAGCAGTACTTC
CASSGRGPREYEQYF
>TRBV6-2/TRBV6-3|TRBD1|TRBJ1-5|NA
TGTGCCAGCAGTCTTACAGGGGCAGGTCAGCCCCAGCATTTT
CASSLTGAGQPQHF
>TRBV27|NA|TRBJ1-5|NA
TGTGCCAGCAGTTTATCGGCAGGGGCGAGCAATCAGCCCCAGCATTTT
CASSLSAGASNQPQHF
>TRBV27|TRBD1|TRBJ2-7|NA
TGTGCCAGCAGTTCGGGACAGTCCTCCTACGAGCAGTACTTC
CASSSGQSSYEQYF
>TRBV28|TRBD1|TRBJ1-5|once
TGTGCCAGCAGTCCCAGGACAGGTCCGGTAGCCCAGCATTTT
CASSPRTGPVAQHF
>TRBV7-9|TRBD1|TRBJ1-6|NA
TGTGCCAGCAGCCACTACGCGGACAGGGGGTCTTCACCCCTCCACTTT
CASSHYADRGSSPLHF
>TRBV18|TRBD1|TRBJ2-7|few
TGTGCCAGCTCGCAATCCGGGACAGTCTACGAGCAGTACTTC
CASSQSGTVYEQYF
>TRBV27|TRBD1|TRBJ1-2|NA
TGTGCCAGCAGGGGGACAGCGACTTATGGCTACACCTTC
CASRGTATYGYTF
>TRBV27|NA|TRBJ2-3|NA
TGTGCCAGCAGAACCGACACACCAAGGGGAGATACGCAGTATTTT
CASRTDTPRGDTQYF
>TRBV19|TRBD1|TRBJ1-4|NA
TGTGCCAGTAGTATTAGACAGGGTGGAGAAAAACTGTTTTTT
CASSIRQGGEKLFF
>TRBV14|NA|TRBJ2-1|NA
TGTGCCAGCAGCCAAGGCCGGGTTATCCGAGAGTATGAGCAGTTCTTC
CASSQGRVIREYEQFF
>TRBV19|TRBD2|TRBJ2-1|NA
TGTGCCAGTAGTATAGCAACTAGCGGGAGGGCCGCCTACAATGAGCAGTTCTTC
CASSIATSGRAAYNEQFF
>TRBV28|TRBD1|TRBJ2-2|NA
TGTGCCAGCAGTTTAAGGGCCGACAGGGGGTCGGCCGGGGAGCTGTTTTTT
CASSLRADRGSAGELFF
>TRBV6-9|TRBD1|TRBJ2-5|NA
TGTGCCAGCAGAAGGACAGGGAAAGAGACCCAGTACTTC
CASRRTGKETQYF
>TRBV28|NA|TRBJ2-1|NA
TGTGCCAGCACCCAATTCGGTGAGCAGTTCTTC
CASTQFGEQFF
>TRBV7-2|TRBD1|TRBJ2-7|NA
TGTGCCAGCACCGACAGGGCGGGCGAGCAGTACTTC
CASTDRAGEQYF
>TRBV28|TRBD2|TRBJ2-3|NA
TGTGCCAGCAGTGGGACTAGCGGGAGGGTAGTCGCCCAACCAGATACGCAGTATTTT
CASSGTSGRVVAQPDTQYF
>TRBV19|TRBD1|TRBJ2-6|NA
TGTGCCAGTAGTACCAGGGGGCGGTCTGGGGCCAACGTCCTGACTTTC
CASSTRGRSGANVLTF
>TRBV6-5|NA|TRBJ1-1|few
TGTGCCAGCAGTTACGGCAGGGAAGCTTTCTTT
CASSYGREAFF
>TRBV19|NA|TRBJ1-5|NA
TGTGCCAGTAGTATCGGGGTTCAGCCCCAGCATTTT
CASSIGVQPQHF
>TRBV5-8|TRBD1|TRBJ1-5|NA
TGTGCCAGCAGCCCACGGACAGGGAATCAGCCCCAGCATTTT
CASSPRTGNQPQHF
>TRBV4-2|TRBD2|TRBJ2-5|NA
TGTGCCAGCAGCCGGGGACTAGCTGGAGAAGGGGAGACCCAGTACTTC
CASSRGLAGEGETQYF
>TRBV12-5|TRBD1|TRBJ1-1|NA
TGTGCTAGTGGTTCGGGGACAGGCCCGAACACTGAAGCTTTCTTT
CASGSGTGPNTEAFF
>TRBV3-1/TRBV3-2|TRBD1|TRBJ1-3|NA
TGTGCCAGCAGCCACGCGGACAGGGGAGGAAACACCATATATTTT
CASSHADRGGNTIYF
>TRBV2|NA|TRBJ1-6|NA
TGTGCCAGCAGACCCCCGGGGTCCTATAATTCACCCCTCCACTTT
CASRPPGSYNSPLHF
>TRBV19|TRBD1|TRBJ1-5|NA
TGTGCCAGTACCTCGACAGGGGTGGGATATCAGCCCCAGCATTTT
CASTSTGVGYQPQHF
>TRBV15|NA|TRBJ1-2|NA
TGTGCCACCAGCAGCCCGGAACAGGCTAACTATGGCTACACCTTC
CATSSPEQANYGYTF
>TRBV10-3|NA|TRBJ2-3|NA
TGTGCCATCAGTGAGTCGGGAGTCACAGATACGCAGTATTTT
CAISESGVTDTQYF
>TRBV9|TRBD2|TRBJ2-7|NA
TGTGCCAGCAGCTCCTCCGGGACTAGACTCGCCGAGCAGTACTTC
CASSSSGTRLAEQYF
>TRBV28|NA|TRBJ1-4|NA
TGTGCCAGCAGTTTATCGGGGTATGGTGAACTGTTTTTT
CASSLSGYGELFF
>TRBV24-1|TRBD1|TRBJ1-2|NA
TGTGCCACCAGTGATCCAGCCGGGGCCGGGACAGGGGACTATGGCTACACCTTC
CATSDPAGAGTGDYGYTF
>TRBV7-8|NA|TRBJ2-1|NA
TGTGCCAGCAGTAGTAGGGGTTTTACCTACAATGAGCAGTTCTTC
CASSSRGFTYNEQFF
>TRBV9|NA|TRBJ2-3|NA
TGTGCCAGCAGCCCACAGAGTCCGGGAGTCCGGGCAGATACGCAGTATTTT
CASSPQSPGVRADTQYF
>TRBV27|NA|TRBJ2-5|NA
TGTGCCAGCAGTTTTTACTCTCCACGGGAGACCCAGTACTTC
CASSFYSPRETQYF
>TRBV2|NA|TRBJ1-5|few
TGTGCCAGCAGACCCCCAGGCAGGGGCGGTCGGCAGCCCCAGCATTTT
CASRPPGRGGRQPQHF
>TRBV6-5|NA|TRBJ1-5|NA
TGTGCCAGTCGAGGGGGAGGGAGCAATCAGCCCCAGCATTTT
CASRGGGSNQPQHF
>TRBV5-6|TRBD1|TRBJ2-7|NA
TGTGCCAGCAGCTTGGGTCCGGGACAGCACTACGAGCAGTACTTC
CASSLGPGQHYEQYF
>TRBV7-9|TRBD2|TRBJ2-2|once
TGTGCCACCCAGGGACTAGGCAGCACCGGGGAGCTGTTTTTT
CATQGLGSTGELFF
>TRBV12-3/TRBV12-4|TRBD1|TRBJ1-3|NA
TGTGCCAGCGCGACAGGGCTTGGAAACACCATATATTTT
CASATGLGNTIYF
>TRBV11-2|TRBD2|TRBJ2-1|NA
TGTGCCAGCAGCCCTTCTAGCGGGAGCTACAATGAGCAGTTCTTC
CASSPSSGSYNEQFF
>TRBV5-4|TRBD1|TRBJ1-6|NA
TGTGCCAGCAGCCTTCCAAGGACAGGGGGGAATTCACCCCTCCACTTT
CASSLPRTGGNSPLHF
>TRBV28|NA|TRBJ1-3|NA
TGTGCCAGCAGGAGGCTCGGCTCTGGAAACACCATATATTTT
CASRRLGSGNTIYF
>TRBV29-1|TRBD1|TRBJ1-5|few
TGCAGCGTAGCAACAGGGGTCTACAATCAGCCCCAGCATTTT
CSVATGVYNQPQHF
>TRBV27|TRBD2|TRBJ2-7|NA
TGTGCCAGCAGCCCCCGCCAGGGGACTAGCCACGAGCAGTACTTC
CASSPRQGTSHEQYF
>TRBV3-1/TRBV3-2|NA|TRBJ2-4|NA
TGTGCCAGCAGCCCCTCCCGGGTCACGAACAAAAACATTCAGTACTTC
CASSPSRVTNKNIQYF
>TRBV11-3|TRBD2|TRBJ2-1|NA
TGTGCCAGCAGCTTAGGCGGCCGGGGACTAGCGATTTATGAGCAGTTCTTC
CASSLGGRGLAIYEQFF
>TRBV19|NA|TRBJ1-1|few
TGTGCCAGTAGTCACCGAGGATTGAACACTGAAGCTTTCTTT
CASSHRGLNTEAFF
>TRBV7-2|TRBD1|TRBJ1-1|NA
TGTGCCAGCAGCTTAACCGGGACAGGACGTAACACTGAAGCTTTCTTT
CASSLTGTGRNTEAFF
>TRBV29-1|TRBD1|TRBJ1-2|NA
TGCAGCGCCAGGGACAGGGGGCTGGGAAACTATGGCTACACCTTC
CSARDRGLGNYGYTF